This T cell receptor beta chain was documented in a study of OX40 agonist ivuxolimab in advanced cancers. The study's findings and limits: CD8+ T cells (on average) carried more expanded clones than CD4+ T cells.

A remark on this clone: Antigen specificity is unknown.

Looked up from germline, CDR1 is SGHVS and CDR2 is FQNEAQ. The CDR3 is 18 residues long. Trimming removed 5 bases from V and 0 bases from J, with 20 bases in between. The data were produced by immunoSEQ multiplex PCR, yet TCRdb's version contains in-frame clones alone and is incomplete. The sample gives tens of thousands of clones, about nine tenths of which show up once; around 0.35% is in the top ten. Sampling of blood occurred at baseline, cycle 4 day 1, and cycle 7 day 1. The sequencing used CD4+ or CD8+ T cells sorted from blood, collected in a trial of the OX40 agonist ivuxolimab. The V gene is TRBV7-8, the J gene TRBJ1-5; TRBD1 is a possible D gene (6 bases). The receptor comes from an adult with an advanced solid tumor such as melanoma, head and neck, liver or kidney cancer. The CDR3: CASSASRTVVYSNQPQHF. The CDR3 DNA is TGTGCCAGCAGCGCCTCCCGGACAGTCGTTTATAGCAATCAGCCCCAGCATTTT. Looking up the rest from reference TRBV7-8 and TRBJ1-5 gives the full variable domain: GAGVSQSPRYKVAKRGQDVALRCDPISGHVSLFWYQQALGQGPEFLTYFQNEAQLDKSGLPSDRFFAERPEGSVSTLKIQRTQQEDSAVYLCASSASRTVVYSNQPQHFGDGTRLSIL.